The 10 T cell receptor beta chains given below trace back to one sample, sequenced in a study of T cells expressing NK-cell markers. TCRdb re-called the 5' RACE reads and gives one entry per CDR3 protein, without DNA. This sample carries fewer than 300,000 distinct CDR3 sequences, with 3.5% to 5% going to the ten biggest clones. Sequenced material: blood T cells: a sorted CD56 or NKG2C T cell subset, CD4+ or CD8+ T cells, or bulk PBMC T cells (not recorded which). The source is a woman aged 18 to 75 in good health.

The chain uses TRBV12-3 or TRBV12-4 and TRBJ2-5; TCRdb's D gene call, TRBD2, goes unchecked for lack of DNA. This CDR3 is built from 14 residues. CDR3 protein: CASRGTSGQETQYF.

V usage is TRBV7-2 and J usage is TRBJ1-1. CDR1 SGHTA and CDR2 FQGNSA come from the germline V gene. The CDR3 covers 13 residues. CDR3 loop: CASRVSQPSEAFF.

The chain couples TRBV20-1 to TRBJ2-7; as DNA is missing, the TRBD2 call by TCRdb cannot be tested. The germline CDR1 and CDR2 sequences are DFQATT and SNEGSKA (reference sequence). The CDR3 is 12 residues long. The CDR3 sequence is CSASGRGNEQYF.

The rearrangement uses TRBV5-1 and TRBJ2-5. This CDR3 region has 14 residues. The germline gives CDR1 SGHRS, CDR2 YFSETQ. The CDR3 loop reads CASSFSTGKETQYF.

The V call is TRBV3-1, the J call TRBJ2-7; with no DNA, the TCRdb D assignment of TRBD1 cannot be verified. Looked up from germline, CDR1 is LGHDT and CDR2 is YNNKEL (reference sequence). CDR3 length: 15 amino acids. The CDR3 is CASSQGPSPSYEQYF.

The CDR3 here is CSAGLGVPNSPLHF. This rearrangement joins TRBV20-1 to TRBJ1-6. CDR1 is DFQATT and CDR2 is SNEGSKA in the germline V gene (reference sequence). This CDR3 is 14 amino acids long.

The V call is TRBV20-1, the J call TRBJ2-1; the TRBD1 assignment by TCRdb is unverifiable without DNA. The germline gives CDR1 DFQATT, CDR2 SNEGSKA (reference sequence). The CDR3 runs 11 residues. CDR3 in amino acids: CSVPRGREQFF.

The rearrangement uses TRBV7-2 and TRBJ1-1. The germline V gene has CDR1 SGHTA and CDR2 FQGNSA. CDR3 length equals 15 residues. This CDR3 reads CASSLGGERDTEAFF.

The genes are TRBV27 and TRBJ1-2. The CDR3 is made up of 15 amino acids. Germline CDR1 MNHEY, CDR2 SMNVEV (reference sequence). The CDR3 region is CASSFATGSNYGYTF.

The V and J genes are TRBV6-5 and TRBJ2-1; TCRdb's D gene call, TRBD1, goes unchecked for lack of DNA. The CDR3 runs to 11 residues. CDR1 is MNHEY, CDR2 SVGAGI, per germline. The CDR3 loop reads CASVGGYEQFF.